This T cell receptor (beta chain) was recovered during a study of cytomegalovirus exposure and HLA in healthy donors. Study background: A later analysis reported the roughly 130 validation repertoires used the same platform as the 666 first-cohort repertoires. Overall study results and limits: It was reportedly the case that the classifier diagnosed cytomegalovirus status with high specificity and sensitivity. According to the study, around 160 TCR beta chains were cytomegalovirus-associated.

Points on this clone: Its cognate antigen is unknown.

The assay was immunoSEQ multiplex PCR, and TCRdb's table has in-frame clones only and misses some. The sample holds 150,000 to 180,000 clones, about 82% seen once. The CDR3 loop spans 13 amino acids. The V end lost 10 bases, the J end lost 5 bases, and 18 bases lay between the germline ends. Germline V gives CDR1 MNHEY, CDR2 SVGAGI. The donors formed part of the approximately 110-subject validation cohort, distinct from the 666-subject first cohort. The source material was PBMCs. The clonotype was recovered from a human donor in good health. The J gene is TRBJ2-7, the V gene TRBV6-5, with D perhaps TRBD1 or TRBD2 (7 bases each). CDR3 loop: CATRGGSGHEQYF. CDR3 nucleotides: TGTGCCACCAGGGGGGGGTCGGGACACGAGCAGTACTTC.